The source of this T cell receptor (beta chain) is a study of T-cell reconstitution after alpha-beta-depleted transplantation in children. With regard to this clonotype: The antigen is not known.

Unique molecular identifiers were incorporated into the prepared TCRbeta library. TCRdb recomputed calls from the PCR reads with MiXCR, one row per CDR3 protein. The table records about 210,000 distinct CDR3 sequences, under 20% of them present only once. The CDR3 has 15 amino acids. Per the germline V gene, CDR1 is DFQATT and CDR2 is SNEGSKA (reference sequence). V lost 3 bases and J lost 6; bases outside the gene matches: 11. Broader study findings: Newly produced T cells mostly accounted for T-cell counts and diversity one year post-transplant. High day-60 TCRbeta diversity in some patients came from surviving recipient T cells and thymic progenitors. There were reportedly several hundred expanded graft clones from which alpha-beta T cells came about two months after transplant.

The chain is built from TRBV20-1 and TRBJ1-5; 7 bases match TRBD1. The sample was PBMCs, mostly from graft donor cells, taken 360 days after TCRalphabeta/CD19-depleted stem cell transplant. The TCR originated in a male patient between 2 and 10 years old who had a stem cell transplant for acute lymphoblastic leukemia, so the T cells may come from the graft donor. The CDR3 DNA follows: TGCAGTGCTAGTTTTGTTCCAGGGGGTGGTCAGCCCCAGCATTTT. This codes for CSASFVPGGGQPQHF.